The 11 T cell receptor beta chains in this list originate from one sample, sequenced in a study of response to subunit inactivated influenza vaccine. In TCRdb, the RT-PCR reads were re-called with MiXCR into one record per CDR3 protein. The table records about 540,000 distinct CDR3 sequences, 20% to 25% of them present only once. These same data were also listed under a study on T cells expressing NK-cell markers. That study adds: Scientists made TCR beta cDNA using 5'RACE template switching with UMIs.

The sample consisted of CD4+ T cells sorted from PBMCs, taken 11 to 12 days after vaccination. Source of these receptors: a man in his forties or fifties who received an inactivated influenza vaccine.

The CDR3 DNA is TGTGCCAGCAGAGAAAGCGGGACGGCGTTATACGAGCAGTACTTC. Amino acids: CASRESGTALYEQYF. The rearrangement joins TRBV3-1 to TRBJ2-7, with 7 nucleotides matching TRBD2. The CDR3 extends over 15 amino acids. Looked up from germline, CDR1 is LGHDT and CDR2 is YNNKEL (reference sequence). V lost 6 bases, J lost 4 bases, and 12 bases stayed unmatched.

This chain joins TRBV24-1 and TRBJ2-5; 16 nucleotides align to TRBD2. The germline V gene has CDR1 KGHDR and CDR2 SFDVKD. The CDR3 extends over 18 amino acids. After removal of 3 bases from V and 5 bases from J, the junction contained 8 bases not matched to a gene. CDR3 region: CATSDIGTSGRAVETQYF. In nucleotides, the CDR3 is TGTGCCACCAGTGATATAGGGACTAGCGGGAGGGCTGTCGAGACCCAGTACTTC.

The rearrangement joins TRBV7-2 to TRBJ1-1; weak D call: TRBD1 (6 bases). The CDR3 consists of 14 residues. CDR1 is SGHTA, CDR2 FQGNSA, per germline. Trimming pared 3 bases from V and 0 bases from J, leaving 8 bases between. The CDR3, as DNA: TGTGCCAGCAGCTTTAACAGGGTGAACACTGAAGCTTTCTTT. Translated: CASSFNRVNTEAFF. Based on the CDR3 plus reference TRBV7-2 and TRBJ1-1, the full variable domain is GAGVSQSPSNKVTEKGKDVELRCDPISGHTALYWYRQSLGQGLEFLIYFQGNSAPDKSGLPSDRFSAERTGGSVSTLTIQRTQQEDSAVYLCASSFNRVNTEAFFGQGTRLTVV.

This clonotype was observed a few times. The chain links TRBV20-1 to TRBJ2-1; a possible D gene is TRBD1 (5 bases). CDR3 length: 13 residues. Germline V gene data show CDR1 as DFQATT and CDR2 as SNEGSKA (reference sequence). CDR3: CRAGKSSYNEQFF. The CDR3 DNA sequence: TGCAGGGCAGGGAAAAGCTCCTACAATGAGCAGTTCTTC.

Worth noting for this clonotype: The junction differs from germline at one of its ends, possibly a read error. The chain uses TRBV28 and TRBJ2-7, with 8 bases identical to TRBD1. The CDR3 runs 16 residues. CDR1 MDHEN and CDR2 SYDVKM come from the germline V gene. The CDR3 loop is CASSTPSQGDSSEQYF. The DNA of the CDR3 is TGTGCCAGCAGTACTCCCTCACAGGGGGATTCCTCCGAGCAGTACTTC.

The chain links TRBV12-3 or TRBV12-4 to TRBJ1-6, with 10 bases lining up with TRBD1. CDR3 length: 15 amino acids. V lost 5 bases and J lost 7; bases outside the gene matches: 5. CDR3 in amino acids: CASSPSDRGNSPLHF. In DNA form, the CDR3 reads TGTGCCAGCAGTCCCTCGGACAGGGGGAATTCACCCCTCCACTTT.

The chain combines TRBV5-1 with TRBJ2-7; 10 bases line up with TRBD1. CDR1 and CDR2 (germline): SGHRS, YFSETQ. Trimming removed 4 bases from V and 6 bases from J; junction bases left unmatched: 13. The length of the CDR3 is 16 residues. The CDR3 sequence: CASSPTGTGASGEQYF. CDR3 DNA: TGCGCCAGCAGCCCCACCGGGACAGGGGCTTCCGGCGAGCAGTACTTC. Complete variable domain (other parts from reference TRBV5-1 and TRBJ2-7): KAGVTQTPRYLIKTRGQQVTLSCSPISGHRSVSWYQQTPGQGLQFLFEYFSETQRNKGNFPGRFSGRQFSNSRSEMNVSTLELGDSALYLCASSPTGTGASGEQYFGPGTRLTVT.

This chain joins TRBV28 and TRBJ2-2; the D gene is possibly TRBD1 (5 bases). Looked up from germline, CDR1 is MDHEN and CDR2 is SYDVKM. This CDR3 comprises 15 residues. With 3 bases removed from V and 2 bases from J, the gap between germline ends came to 10 bases. CDR3 region: CASSFFRGNTGELFF. The CDR3 nucleotides are TGTGCCAGCAGTTTTTTTAGGGGCAACACCGGGGAGCTGTTTTTT.

The chain employs TRBV12-3 or TRBV12-4 and TRBJ2-7, with 8 nucleotides matching TRBD1. The trim removed 5 bases at V and 5 bases at J, leaving 5 bases unmatched. CDR3 length: 13 amino acids. CDR3 residues: CASSTGGLDEQYF. The CDR3 bases are TGTGCCAGCAGTACAGGGGGGTTGGACGAGCAGTACTTC.

This clonotype appeared a few times. The V and J genes are TRBV30 and TRBJ2-1; 13 bases line up with TRBD2. This CDR3 is built from 14 residues. The V gene's germline CDR1 is GTSNPN and CDR2 SVGIG (reference sequence). After removal of 5 bases from V and 7 bases from J, the junction contained 5 bases not matched to a gene. Here the CDR3 DNA reads TGTGCCTGGGGGACTAGCGGGATGTGGAATGAGCAGTTCTTC. Translated: CAWGTSGMWNEQFF. The full variable domain, with the rest looked up from reference TRBV30 and TRBJ2-1, is SQTIHQWPATLVQPVGSPLSLECTVEGTSNPNLYWYRQAAGRGLQLLFYSVGIGQISSEVPQNLSASRPQDRQFILSSKKLLLSDSGFYLCAWGTSGMWNEQFFGPGTRLTVL.

The CDR3 nucleotides read TGTGCCAGCAGTGAAGGGACAGGGAATGAAAAACTGTTTTTT. Residues: CASSEGTGNEKLFF. The chain has TRBV6-1 and TRBJ1-4; 8 bases fit TRBD1. Trimming cost V 1 base and J 5 bases; bases outside gene matches: 0. This CDR3 contains 14 residues. Germline lookup yields CDR1 MNHNS and CDR2 SASEGT.